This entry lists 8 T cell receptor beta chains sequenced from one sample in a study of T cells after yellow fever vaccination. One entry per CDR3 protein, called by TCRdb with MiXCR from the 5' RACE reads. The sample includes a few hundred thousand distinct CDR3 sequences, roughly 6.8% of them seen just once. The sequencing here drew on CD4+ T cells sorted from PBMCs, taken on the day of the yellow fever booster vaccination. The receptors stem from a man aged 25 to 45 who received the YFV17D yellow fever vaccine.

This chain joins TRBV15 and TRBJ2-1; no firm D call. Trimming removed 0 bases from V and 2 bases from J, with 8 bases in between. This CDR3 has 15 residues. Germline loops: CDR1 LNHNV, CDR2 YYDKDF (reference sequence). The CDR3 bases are TGTGCCACCAGCAGAGAACGCTCGGCCTACAATGAGCAGTTCTTC. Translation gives CATSRERSAYNEQFF.

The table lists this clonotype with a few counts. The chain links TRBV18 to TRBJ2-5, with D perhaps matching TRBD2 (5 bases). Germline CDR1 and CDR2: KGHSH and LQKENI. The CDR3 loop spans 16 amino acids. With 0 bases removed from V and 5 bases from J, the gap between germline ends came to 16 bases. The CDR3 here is CASSPPLSTRGETQYF. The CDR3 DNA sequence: TGTGCCAGCTCACCACCACTAAGTACCCGCGGGGAGACCCAGTACTTC.

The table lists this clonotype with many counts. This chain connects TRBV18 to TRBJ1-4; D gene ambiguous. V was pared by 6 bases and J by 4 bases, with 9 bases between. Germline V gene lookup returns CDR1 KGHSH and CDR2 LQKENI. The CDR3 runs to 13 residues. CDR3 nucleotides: TGTGCCAGCTCGCCCGCTAATAATGAAAAACTGTTTTTT. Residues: CASSPANNEKLFF.

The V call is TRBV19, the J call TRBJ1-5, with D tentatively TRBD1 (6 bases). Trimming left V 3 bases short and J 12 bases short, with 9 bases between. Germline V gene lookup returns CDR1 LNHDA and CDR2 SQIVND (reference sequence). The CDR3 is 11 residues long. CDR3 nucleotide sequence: TGTGCCAGTAGTATCACAGGGATCCAGCATTTT. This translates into CASSITGIQHF. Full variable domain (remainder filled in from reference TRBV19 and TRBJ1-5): DGGITQSPKYLFRKEGQNVTLSCEQNLNHDAMYWYRQDPGQGLRLIYYSQIVNDFQKGDIAEGYSVSREKKESFPLTVTSAQKNPTAFYLCASSITGIQHFGDGTRLSIL.

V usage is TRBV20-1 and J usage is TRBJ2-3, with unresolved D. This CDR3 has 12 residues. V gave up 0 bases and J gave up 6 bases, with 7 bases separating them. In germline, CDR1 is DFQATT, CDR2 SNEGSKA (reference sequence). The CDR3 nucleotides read TGCAGTGCTAGAGATCCCGAGGATACGCAGTATTTT. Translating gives CSARDPEDTQYF.

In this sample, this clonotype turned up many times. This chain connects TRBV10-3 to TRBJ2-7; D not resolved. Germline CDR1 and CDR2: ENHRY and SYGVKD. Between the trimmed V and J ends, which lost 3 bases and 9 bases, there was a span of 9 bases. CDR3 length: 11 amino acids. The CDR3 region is CAISDELGQYF. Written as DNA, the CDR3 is TGTGCCATCAGTGACGAGCTAGGGCAGTACTTC.

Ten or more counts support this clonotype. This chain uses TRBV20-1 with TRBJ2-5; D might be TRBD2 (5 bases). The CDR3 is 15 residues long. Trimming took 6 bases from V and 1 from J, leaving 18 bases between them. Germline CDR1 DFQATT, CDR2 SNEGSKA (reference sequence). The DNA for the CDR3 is TGCAGTGCCCAAAGGGCGGGCCGCCTCCAAGAGACCCAGTACTTC. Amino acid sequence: CSAQRAGRLQETQYF.

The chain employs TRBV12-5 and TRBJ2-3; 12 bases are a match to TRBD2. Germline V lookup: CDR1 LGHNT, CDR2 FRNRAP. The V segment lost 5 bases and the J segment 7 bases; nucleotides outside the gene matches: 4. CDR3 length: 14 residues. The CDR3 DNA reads TGTGCTAGTGGTATGACTAGCGGGAGTAATACGCAGTATTTT. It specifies CASGMTSGSNTQYF.